These 6 T cell receptor beta chains were sequenced from one sample in a study of lymphopenia after photon versus proton radiotherapy (dated by TCRdb to about 2019). The library was prepared using the immunoSEQ multiplex PCR assay. The table comes from immuneACCESS by way of TCRdb, which keeps in-frame sequences with V and J called. Part of the clones is missing from these tables; in studies checked, under half for an unresolved V gene and the rest for unknown reasons. The sample table holds around 18,000 clones, of which 75% to 85% were seen once. Jointly, the top ten make up 20% to 25% of the sample. Material: peripheral blood, obtained from a patient treated with proton-based radiotherapy. These receptors all stem from a man aged 70-80 years with pancreatic cancer.

This clone has a single count. This rearrangement joins TRBV28 to TRBJ1-4; 7 bases match TRBD1. The CDR3 extends over 15 amino acids. Germline trimming cut 5 bases from V and 3 bases from J; bases unmatched to any gene: 6. Germline CDR1 and CDR2: MDHEN and SYDVKM. CDR3 loop: CASSETGKANEKLFF. In DNA, the CDR3 is TGTGCCAGCAGTGAGACAGGGAAGGCTAATGAAAAACTGTTTTTT.

The chain is built from TRBV30 and TRBJ2-5; D is uncertain. The CDR3 runs to 13 residues. Per germline, CDR1 GTSNPN and CDR2 SVGIG (reference sequence). Deletions cut 3 bases from V and 2 bases from J, with 10 bases between. The CDR3 bases are TGTGCCTGGAGCGATGTCGGTCAAGAGACCCAGTACTTC. Its protein is CAWSDVGQETQYF.

The rearrangement uses TRBV18 and TRBJ1-3; 7 nucleotides match TRBD1. The CDR3 covers 16 residues. With V trimmed by 5 bases and J by 4 bases, 11 bases remained unmatched. Germline V CDR1 and CDR2: KGHSH, LQKENI. Here the CDR3 DNA reads TGTGCCAGCTCAACTAGGGACAGTCCTGGAGGAAACACCATATATTTT. It yields the protein CASSTRDSPGGNTIYF.

V gene TRBV11-2 combines with J gene TRBJ2-7; 8 bases map to TRBD1. V was clipped by 5 bases and J by 2 bases; unmatched bases: 8. The CDR3 has 15 residues. Germline V gene sequence: CDR1 SGHAT, CDR2 FQNNGV. CDR3 region: CASSVQTGDPYEQYF. In nucleotides, the CDR3 is TGTGCCAGCAGCGTACAGACAGGGGACCCCTACGAGCAGTACTTC.

The rearrangement joins TRBV6-9 to TRBJ1-5, with TRBD1 identical over 8 bases. Germline V gives CDR1 MNHGY, CDR2 SVAAGI. The V segment lost 6 bases and the J segment 4 bases; nucleotides outside the gene matches: 2. The CDR3 covers 13 residues. The CDR3 DNA reads TGTGCCAGCAGCAGGACAGGGAATCAGCCCCAGCATTTT. This sequence encodes CASSRTGNQPQHF.

This clone was detected once. The chain joins TRBV18 to TRBJ2-4, with a weak D call TRBD2 (6 bases). Germline values: CDR1 KGHSH, CDR2 LQKENI. The germline V and J ends were trimmed by 5 bases and 6 bases, with 20 bases remaining between them. The CDR3 spans 16 residues. The CDR3 spells CASSTGAGGSANIQYF. CDR3 nucleotide sequence: TGTGCCAGCTCAACCGGGGCTGGAGGGTCAGCAAACATTCAGTACTTC.